These T cell receptor beta chains were read from a single sample in a study of Graves' ophthalmopathy and Graves' hyperthyroidism. Each CDR3 protein gets one entry after TCRdb re-called the multiplex PCR reads with MiXCR. Altogether 900,000 to 1,200,000 distinct CDR3 sequences are present, 36% being singletons, with the ten largest covering around 10%. Material for sequencing was peripheral blood or thyroid tissue (not recorded which). These receptor sequences come from an adult man with Graves' hyperthyroidism. Each CDR3 is given with its conserved first and last residue.

>TRBV10-3|TRBJ1-6
CAISERGQNSPLHF
>TRBV10-3|TRBJ2-7
CATFGGGGTEQYF
>TRBV5-6|TRBJ2-7
CASSLVTGGNPKPSGEQYF
>TRBV6-1|TRBJ1-2
CASVGAGGYTF
>TRBV29-1|TRBJ1-1
CSVVSKMNTEAFF
>TRBV2|TRBJ2-5
CASRSRLAGGQETQYF
>TRBV9|TRBJ2-5
CASSLPGERPQETQYF
>TRBV9|TRBJ2-5
CASRPGGPGETQYF
>TRBV7-2|TRBJ1-1
CASSGYRGTEAFF
>TRBV12-3/TRBV12-4|TRBJ1-1
CASTVVGIRNTEAFF
>TRBV5-1|TRBJ2-7
CASSRPTGAYEQYF
>TRBV14|TRBJ2-5
CASSQPKRERVETQYF
>TRBV6-5|TRBJ2-7
CASSYSVGNYEQYF
>TRBV6-6|TRBJ2-7
CASSSGLLFSYEQYF
>TRBV5-1|TRBJ2-7
CASRPETSGRNYEQYF
>TRBV7-8|TRBJ1-1
CASSLLGLGNTEAFF
>TRBV9|TRBJ1-1
CASSVSGRMENTEAFF
>TRBV5-1|TRBJ2-2
CASSSPGQMNTGELFF
>TRBV7-6|TRBJ2-5
CASSAGTGGTQYF
>TRBV15|TRBJ1-6
CATSKGQLNSPLHF
>TRBV5-1|TRBJ2-7
CASRPWDTGTGYERYF
>TRBV10-3|TRBJ2-7
CAISTPYGSYEQYF
>TRBV10-2|TRBJ2-7
CASSQAAQTRAGNYEQYF
>TRBV11-2|TRBJ2-5
CASSSPLGRGQETQYF
>TRBV10-3|TRBJ2-2
CAISDHSDRRDTGELFF
>TRBV6-5|TRBJ1-2
CASSRRTGEGLLGYTF
>TRBV29-1|TRBJ2-7
CSVGGPGAYEQYF
>TRBV29-1|TRBJ2-7
CSASRGNSYEQYF
>TRBV10-3|TRBJ1-4
CAIKEQVF
>TRBV29-1|TRBJ1-2
CSVVGADRNTDYGYTF
>TRBV7-2|TRBJ2-5
CASSRPARETQYF
>TRBV19|TRBJ1-2
CASSLVGTAVLGYTF
>TRBV20-1|TRBJ2-5
CSAKHAPRGETQYF
>TRBV9|TRBJ2-2
CASSVGSQGPGELFF
>TRBV12-3/TRBV12-4|TRBJ1-2
CASSLGANYGYTF
>TRBV12-3/TRBV12-4|TRBJ2-2
CASSQVKGAGTGELFF
>TRBV5-6|TRBJ1-5
CASSLGGDRVEEPQHF
>TRBV5-1|TRBJ1-2
CASSIGTAGYTF
>TRBV12-3/TRBV12-4|TRBJ2-5
CASSLEFSGETQYF
>TRBV4-1|TRBJ1-5
CASSQKGNSNRPQHF
>TRBV7-6|TRBJ2-7
CASSSSPGLAGVGEQYF
>TRBV7-9|TRBJ2-7
CASSFPSGGVRRYEQYF
>TRBV7-2|TRBJ2-5
CASSWAGPGRETQYF
>TRBV20-1|TRBJ2-7
CSARVDRGTGEQYF
>TRBV29-1|TRBJ1-2
CSGDRTGGGYTF
>TRBV20-1|TRBJ1-6
CSANPGQGSPLHF
>TRBV25-1|-
CASSLGEQFF
>TRBV12-3/TRBV12-4|TRBJ1-5
CASSETGPGNQPQHF
>TRBV10-1|TRBJ2-7
CASSDRQGRSYEQYF
>TRBV30|TRBJ1-1
CAWSNYMNTEAFF
>TRBV7-9|TRBJ2-3
CASSLRGGGVADTQYF
>TRBV7-6|TRBJ1-6
CASSLARWGVHNSPLHF
>TRBV6-4|TRBJ2-3
CASSDSRGGTDTQYF
>TRBV7-9|TRBJ2-5
CASSLTSGGSETQYF
>TRBV24-1|TRBJ2-6
CATSAPGANVLTF